The TCR beta chain described here comes from a study of control samples from healthy donors and cancer patients (dated by TCRdb to about 2020). Details on this clone: Its antigen specificity is not known. No much larger clone exists at a distance of one base, and base qualities are not known.

For CDR1 and CDR2, the germline V gene (reference sequence) lists LNHDA and SQIVND. V gives up 9 bases and J gives up 6 bases, and the segment between their germline ends measures 20 bases. The CDR3, cysteine through phenylalanine, is 15 amino acids long. CDR3 DNA only is kept here, 45 bases in frame from base 1. Library method: the immunoSEQ multiplex PCR assay. The source is immuneACCESS, and TCRdb retained only in-frame sequences with V and J called. Part of the clones is not carried over; for the studies checked, unresolved V genes explain less than half of this, and the remainder is unexplained. Within this sample are some 77,000 clones, with about 88% of them counted one time only. 6% to 9.5% of the sample is taken by the ten largest.

Recombination linked TRBV19 to TRBJ2-2; a tentative D match to TRBD2 spans 5 bases. The clonotype originates from a woman in her sixties in good health. Sequenced input: blood. The nucleotide sequence reads TGTGCCAGCCTCCCCCTCCGGGGTTCGGCCGGGGAGCTGTTTTTT. The translation is CASLPLRGSAGELFF.